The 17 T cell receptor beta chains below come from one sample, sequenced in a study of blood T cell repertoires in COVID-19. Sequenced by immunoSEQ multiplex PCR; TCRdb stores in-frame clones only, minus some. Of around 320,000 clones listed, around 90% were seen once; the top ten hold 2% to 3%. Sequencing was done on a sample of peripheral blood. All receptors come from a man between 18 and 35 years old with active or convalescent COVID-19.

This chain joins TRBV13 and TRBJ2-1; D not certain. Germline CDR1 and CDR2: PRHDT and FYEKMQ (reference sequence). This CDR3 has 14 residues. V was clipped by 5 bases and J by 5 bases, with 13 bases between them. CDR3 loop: CASSPLSTDNEQFF. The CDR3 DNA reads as TGTGCCAGCAGCCCCCTAAGCACCGACAATGAGCAGTTCTTC.

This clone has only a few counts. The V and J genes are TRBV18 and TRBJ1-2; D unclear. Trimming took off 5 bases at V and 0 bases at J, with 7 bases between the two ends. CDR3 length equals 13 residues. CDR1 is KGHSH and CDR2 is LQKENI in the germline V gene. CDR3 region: CASSSPTNYGYTF. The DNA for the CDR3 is TGTGCCAGCTCATCCCCAACTAACTATGGCTACACCTTC.

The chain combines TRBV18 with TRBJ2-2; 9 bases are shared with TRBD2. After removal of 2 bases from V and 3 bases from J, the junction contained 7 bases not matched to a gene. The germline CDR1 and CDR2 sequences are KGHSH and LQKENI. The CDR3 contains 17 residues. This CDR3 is CASSPSLAGVDTGELFF. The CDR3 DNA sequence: TGTGCCAGCTCACCATCATTAGCGGGAGTTGACACCGGGGAGCTGTTTTTT.

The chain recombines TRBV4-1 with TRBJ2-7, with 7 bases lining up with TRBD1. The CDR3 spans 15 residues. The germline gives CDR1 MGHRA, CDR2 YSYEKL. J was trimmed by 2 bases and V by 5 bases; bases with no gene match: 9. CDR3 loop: CASSYRDSETYEQYF. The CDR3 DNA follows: TGCGCCAGCAGCTACCGGGACAGCGAAACCTACGAGCAGTACTTC.

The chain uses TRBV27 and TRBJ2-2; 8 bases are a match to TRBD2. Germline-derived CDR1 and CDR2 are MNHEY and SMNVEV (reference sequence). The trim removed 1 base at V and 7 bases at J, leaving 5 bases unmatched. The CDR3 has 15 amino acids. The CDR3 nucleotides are TGTGCCAGCAGTTTATTCGGACTAGCTAGCGGGGAGCTGTTTTTT. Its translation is CASSLFGLASGELFF.

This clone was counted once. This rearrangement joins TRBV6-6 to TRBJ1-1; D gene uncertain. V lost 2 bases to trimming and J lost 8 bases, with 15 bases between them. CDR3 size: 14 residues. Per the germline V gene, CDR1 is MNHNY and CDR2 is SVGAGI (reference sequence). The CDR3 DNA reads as TGTGCCAGCAGTTACGACTATCAAACCTTCGAAGCTTTCTTT. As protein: CASSYDYQTFEAFF.

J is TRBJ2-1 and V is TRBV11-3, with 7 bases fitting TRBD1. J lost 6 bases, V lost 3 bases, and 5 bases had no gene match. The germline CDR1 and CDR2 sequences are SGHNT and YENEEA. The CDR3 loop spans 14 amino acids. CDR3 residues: CASSFRGSLNEQFF. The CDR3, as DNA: TGTGCCAGCAGCTTCAGGGGGAGCCTCAATGAGCAGTTCTTC.

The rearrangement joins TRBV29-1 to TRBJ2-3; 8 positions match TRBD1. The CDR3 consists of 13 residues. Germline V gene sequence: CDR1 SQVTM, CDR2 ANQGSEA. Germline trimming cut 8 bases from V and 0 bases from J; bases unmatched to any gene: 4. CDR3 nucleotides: TGCAGCCTAGGACAGGGTAGCACAGATACGCAGTATTTT. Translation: CSLGQGSTDTQYF.

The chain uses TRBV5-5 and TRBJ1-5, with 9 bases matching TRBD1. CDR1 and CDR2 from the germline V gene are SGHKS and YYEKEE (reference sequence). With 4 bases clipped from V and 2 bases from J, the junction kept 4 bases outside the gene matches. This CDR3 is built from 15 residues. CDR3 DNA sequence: TGTGCCAGCAGCACCACAGGGGGCGGCAATCAGCCCCAGCATTTT. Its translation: CASSTTGGGNQPQHF.

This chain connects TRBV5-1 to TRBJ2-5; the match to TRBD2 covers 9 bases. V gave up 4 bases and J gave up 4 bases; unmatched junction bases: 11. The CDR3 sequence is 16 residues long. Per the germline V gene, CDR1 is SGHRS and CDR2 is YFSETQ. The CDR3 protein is CASSGSLRGGRETQYF. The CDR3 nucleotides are TGCGCCAGCAGCGGGTCCTTGCGGGGGGGCCGAGAGACCCAGTACTTC.

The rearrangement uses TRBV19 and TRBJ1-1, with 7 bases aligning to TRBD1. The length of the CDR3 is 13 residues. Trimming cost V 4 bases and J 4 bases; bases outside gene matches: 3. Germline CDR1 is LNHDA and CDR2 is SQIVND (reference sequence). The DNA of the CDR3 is TGTGCCAGTAGTACTGGGACAGCCACTGAAGCTTTCTTT. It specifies CASSTGTATEAFF.

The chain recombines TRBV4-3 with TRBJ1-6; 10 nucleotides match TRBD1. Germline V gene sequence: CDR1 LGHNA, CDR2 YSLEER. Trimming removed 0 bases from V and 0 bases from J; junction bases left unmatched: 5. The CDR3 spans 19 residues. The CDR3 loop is CASSQDFWTGGSYNSPLHF. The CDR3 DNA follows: TGCGCCAGCAGCCAAGACTTTTGGACAGGGGGCTCCTATAATTCACCCCTCCACTTT.

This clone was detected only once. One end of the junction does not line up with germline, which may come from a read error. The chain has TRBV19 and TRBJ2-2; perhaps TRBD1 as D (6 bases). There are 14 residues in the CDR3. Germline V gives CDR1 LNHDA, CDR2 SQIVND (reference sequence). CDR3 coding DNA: TGTGCCAGCTTAGGACAGCGTACCCCCGGGAAGCTGTTTTTT. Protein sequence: CASLGQRTPGKLFF.

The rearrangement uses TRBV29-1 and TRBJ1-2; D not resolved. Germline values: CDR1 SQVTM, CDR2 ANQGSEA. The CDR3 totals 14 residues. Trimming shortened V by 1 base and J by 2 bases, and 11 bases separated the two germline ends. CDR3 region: CSVEGERGNYGYTF. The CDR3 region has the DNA TGCAGCGTTGAAGGGGAGAGAGGCAACTATGGCTACACCTTC.

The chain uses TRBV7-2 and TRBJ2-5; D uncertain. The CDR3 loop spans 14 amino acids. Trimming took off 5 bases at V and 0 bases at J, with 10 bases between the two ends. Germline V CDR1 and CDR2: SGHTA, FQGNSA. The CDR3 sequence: CASSPWRNQETQYF. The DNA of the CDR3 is TGTGCCAGCAGCCCCTGGCGGAACCAAGAGACCCAGTACTTC.

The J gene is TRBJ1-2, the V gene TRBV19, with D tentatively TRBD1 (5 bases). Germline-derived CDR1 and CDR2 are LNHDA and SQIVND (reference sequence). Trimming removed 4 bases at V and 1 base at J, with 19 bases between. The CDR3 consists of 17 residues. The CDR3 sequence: CASSTGEGWALNYGYTF. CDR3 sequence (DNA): TGTGCCAGTAGTACGGGGGAAGGATGGGCCCTTAACTATGGCTACACCTTC.

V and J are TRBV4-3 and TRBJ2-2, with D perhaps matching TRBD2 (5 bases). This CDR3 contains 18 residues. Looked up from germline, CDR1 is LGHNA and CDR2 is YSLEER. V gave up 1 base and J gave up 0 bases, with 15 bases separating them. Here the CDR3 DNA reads TGCGCCAGCAGCCAAGGAGACGAGGGAAAGGCGAACACCGGGGAGCTGTTTTTT. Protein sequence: CASSQGDEGKANTGELFF.